The 6 T cell receptor beta chains presented below share a single source sample, sequenced in a study of graft-versus-host responses after intestinal transplantation. Antigen specificity for these receptors is unknown. Assay: immunoSEQ multiplex PCR; the TCRdb copy retains only in-frame clones and omits some. The sample lists some 38,000 clones; about 93% were seen once. Source: unstimulated CD8+ T cells sorted from spleen or lymph node cells, taken before transplant. These TCRs come from a human donor who was the organ donor for an intestinal transplant.

This clone was recorded only once. The chain joins TRBV7-6 to TRBJ2-2; TRBD1 agrees at 7 bases. Trimming took 1 base from V and 5 from J; bases not matched to a gene: 4. This CDR3 contains 15 residues. Germline V gives CDR1 SGHVS, CDR2 FNYEAQ. CDR3 bases: TGTGCCAGCAGCTTAGAGGGGGCTGGTACCGGGGAGCTGTTTTTT. This gives the protein CASSLEGAGTGELFF. Drawing the rest from reference TRBV7-6 and TRBJ2-2, the complete variable domain is GAGVSQSPRYKVTKRGQDVALRCDPISGHVSLYWYRQALGQGPEFLTYFNYEAQQDKSGLPNDRFSAERPEGSISTLTIQRTEQRDSAMYRCASSLEGAGTGELFFGEGSRLTVL.

The chain employs TRBV27 and TRBJ2-7, with 9 bases identical to TRBD2. This CDR3 is 15 amino acids long. Per germline, CDR1 MNHEY and CDR2 SMNVEV (reference sequence). J was trimmed by 0 bases and V by 2 bases; bases with no gene match: 2. CDR3 DNA sequence: TGTGCCAGCAGTTTAGTTAGCGGGAGCTCCTACGAGCAGTACTTC. Its protein is CASSLVSGSSYEQYF.

The chain employs TRBV9 and TRBJ1-5; D remains unclear. The V end lost 0 bases, the J end lost 4 bases, and 11 bases lay between the germline ends. CDR1 and CDR2 from the germline V gene are SGDLS and YYNGEE. There are 15 residues in the CDR3. Here the CDR3 reads CASSVGGHGNQPQHF. The CDR3 coding sequence is TGTGCCAGCAGCGTAGGAGGGCATGGTAATCAGCCCCAGCATTTT. The full variable domain, with the rest looked up from reference TRBV9 and TRBJ1-5, is DSGVTQTPKHLITATGQRVTLRCSPRSGDLSVYWYQQSLDQGLQFLIQYYNGEERAKGNILERFSAQQFPDLHSELNLSSLELGDSALYFCASSVGGHGNQPQHFGDGTRLSIL.

The chain links TRBV9 to TRBJ2-3; 12 bases align to TRBD2. The germline gives CDR1 SGDLS, CDR2 YYNGEE. The CDR3 has 16 amino acids. The ends lost 5 bases at V and 1 base at J; junction bases unmatched: 5. The CDR3 reads CASSRLAGARTDTQYF. The DNA for the CDR3 is TGTGCCAGCAGTCGACTAGCGGGAGCCCGCACAGATACGCAGTATTTT.

In DNA form, the CDR3 reads TGTGCCATCAGTACTAGCGGTTACGAGCAGTACTTC. It encodes CAISTSGYEQYF. The chain combines TRBV10-3 with TRBJ2-7, with 8 positions matching TRBD2. Germline lookup yields CDR1 ENHRY and CDR2 SYGVKD. After removal of 5 bases from V and 4 bases from J, the junction contained 1 base not matched to a gene. The CDR3 covers 12 residues.

The chain combines TRBV5-4 with TRBJ2-1; 13 bases match TRBD2. V trimming: 4 bases; J trimming: 3 bases; junction bases outside the gene matches: 7. This CDR3 has 17 residues. CDR1 is SGHNT and CDR2 is YYREEE in the germline V gene (reference sequence). The CDR3 is CASSLRLAGGLYNEQFF. The DNA for the CDR3 is TGTGCCAGCAGCCTAAGACTAGCGGGAGGCCTCTACAATGAGCAGTTCTTC.